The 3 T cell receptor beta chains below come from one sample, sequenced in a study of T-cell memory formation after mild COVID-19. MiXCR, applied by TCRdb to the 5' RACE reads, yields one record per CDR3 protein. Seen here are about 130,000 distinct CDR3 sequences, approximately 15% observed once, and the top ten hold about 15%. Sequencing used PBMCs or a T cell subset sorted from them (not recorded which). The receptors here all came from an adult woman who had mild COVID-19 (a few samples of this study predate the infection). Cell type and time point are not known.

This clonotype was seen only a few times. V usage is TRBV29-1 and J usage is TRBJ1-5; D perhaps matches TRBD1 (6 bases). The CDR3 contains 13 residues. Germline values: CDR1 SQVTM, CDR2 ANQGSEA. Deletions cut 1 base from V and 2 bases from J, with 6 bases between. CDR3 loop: CSVEGQGNQPQHF. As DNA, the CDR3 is TGCAGCGTTGAAGGACAGGGCAATCAGCCCCAGCATTTT.

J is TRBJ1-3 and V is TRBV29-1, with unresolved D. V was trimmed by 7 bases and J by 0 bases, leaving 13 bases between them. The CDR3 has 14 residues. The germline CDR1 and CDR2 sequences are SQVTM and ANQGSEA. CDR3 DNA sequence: TGCAGCGCCTCCTCCCGTAACTCTGGAAACACCATATATTTT. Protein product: CSASSRNSGNTIYF. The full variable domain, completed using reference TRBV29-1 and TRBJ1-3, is SAVISQKPSRDICQRGTSLTIQCQVDSQVTMMFWYRQQPGQSLTLIATANQGSEATYESGFVIDKFPISRPNLTFSTLTVSNMSPEDSSIYLCSASSRNSGNTIYFGEGSWLTVV.

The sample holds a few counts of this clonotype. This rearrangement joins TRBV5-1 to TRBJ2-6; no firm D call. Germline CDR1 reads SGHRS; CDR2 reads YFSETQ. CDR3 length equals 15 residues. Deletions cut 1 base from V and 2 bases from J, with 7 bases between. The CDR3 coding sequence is TGCGCCAGCAGCTTGCAAGGGCCTGGGGCCAACGTCCTGACTTTC. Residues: CASSLQGPGANVLTF.